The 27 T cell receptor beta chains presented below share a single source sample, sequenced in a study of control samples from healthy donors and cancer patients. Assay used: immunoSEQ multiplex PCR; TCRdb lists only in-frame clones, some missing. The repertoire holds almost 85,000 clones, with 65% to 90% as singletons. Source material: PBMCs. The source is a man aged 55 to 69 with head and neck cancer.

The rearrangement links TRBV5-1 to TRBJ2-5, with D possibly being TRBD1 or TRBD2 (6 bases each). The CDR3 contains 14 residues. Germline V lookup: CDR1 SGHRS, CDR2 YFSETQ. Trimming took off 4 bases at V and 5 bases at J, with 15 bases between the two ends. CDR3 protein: CASSPAEGVETQYF. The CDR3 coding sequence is TGCGCCAGCAGCCCGGCGGAGGGGGTGGAGACCCAGTACTTC.

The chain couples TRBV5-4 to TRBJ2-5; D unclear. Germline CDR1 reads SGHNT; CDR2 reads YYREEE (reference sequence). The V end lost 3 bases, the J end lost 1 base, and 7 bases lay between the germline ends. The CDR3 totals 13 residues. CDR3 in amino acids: CASSWGFQETQYF. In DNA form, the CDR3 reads TGTGCCAGCAGCTGGGGTTTCCAAGAGACCCAGTACTTC.

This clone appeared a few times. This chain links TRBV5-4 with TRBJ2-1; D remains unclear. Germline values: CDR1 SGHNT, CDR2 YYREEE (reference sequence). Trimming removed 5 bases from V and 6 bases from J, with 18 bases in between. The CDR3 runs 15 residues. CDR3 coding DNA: TGTGCCAGCAGGAGCTGGGTTTCTCCGTTCAATGAGCAGTTCTTC. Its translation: CASRSWVSPFNEQFF.

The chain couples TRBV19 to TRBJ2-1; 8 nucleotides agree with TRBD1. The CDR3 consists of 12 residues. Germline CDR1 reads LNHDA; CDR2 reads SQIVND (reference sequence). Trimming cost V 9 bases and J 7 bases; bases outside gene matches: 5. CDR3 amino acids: CASGQGGNEQFF. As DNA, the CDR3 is TGTGCCAGCGGACAGGGCGGGAATGAGCAGTTCTTC.

CDR3 sequence reads: CASSKEVTGSYGYTF. CDR3 nucleotide sequence: TGTGCCAGCAGCAAAGAGGTGACAGGCTCCTATGGCTACACCTTC. The gene calls are TRBV21-1 and TRBJ1-2; the table's D call of TRBD1 was not tested on the DNA. TRBV21-1 is tagged as a pseudogene. CDR3 length: 15 amino acids.

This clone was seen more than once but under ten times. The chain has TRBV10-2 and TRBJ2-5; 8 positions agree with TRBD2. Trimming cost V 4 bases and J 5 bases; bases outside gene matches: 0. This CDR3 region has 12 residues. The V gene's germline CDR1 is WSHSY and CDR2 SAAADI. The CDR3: CASSAGGETQYF. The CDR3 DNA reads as TGCGCCAGCAGTGCGGGGGGGGAGACCCAGTACTTC.

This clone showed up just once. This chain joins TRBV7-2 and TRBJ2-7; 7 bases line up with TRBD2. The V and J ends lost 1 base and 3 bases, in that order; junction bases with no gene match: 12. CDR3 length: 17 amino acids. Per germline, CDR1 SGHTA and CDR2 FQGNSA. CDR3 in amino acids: CASSLVHSGRGIYEQYF. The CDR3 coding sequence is TGTGCCAGCAGCTTAGTTCACTCGGGGCGGGGGATCTACGAGCAGTACTTC.

DNA of the CDR3: TGTGCCAGCAGCCAAGGCCCGGGGGAGGCCTACGAGCAGTACTTC. Its protein product is CASSQGPGEAYEQYF. This chain links TRBV3-1 (or the pseudogene TRBV3-2) with TRBJ2-7; TRBD2 is a possible D gene (6 bases). The CDR3 covers 15 residues. Trimming shortened V by 1 base and J by 2 bases, and 12 bases separated the two germline ends. The germline V gene has CDR1 LGHDT and CDR2 YNNKEL (reference sequence).

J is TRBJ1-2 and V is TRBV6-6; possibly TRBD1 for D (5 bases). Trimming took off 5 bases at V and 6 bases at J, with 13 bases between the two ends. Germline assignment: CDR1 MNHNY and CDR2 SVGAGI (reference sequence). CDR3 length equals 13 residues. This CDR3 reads CASSPDKTNGYTF. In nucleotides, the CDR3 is TGTGCCAGCAGTCCGGACAAAACCAATGGCTACACCTTC.

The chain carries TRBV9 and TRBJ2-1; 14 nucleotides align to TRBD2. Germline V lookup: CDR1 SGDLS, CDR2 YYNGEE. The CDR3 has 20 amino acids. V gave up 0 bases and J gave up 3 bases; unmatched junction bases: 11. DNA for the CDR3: TGTGCCAGCAGCGTAGCCTTTGGACTAGCGGGAGGCCCTCTCTACAATGAGCAGTTCTTC. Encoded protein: CASSVAFGLAGGPLYNEQFF.

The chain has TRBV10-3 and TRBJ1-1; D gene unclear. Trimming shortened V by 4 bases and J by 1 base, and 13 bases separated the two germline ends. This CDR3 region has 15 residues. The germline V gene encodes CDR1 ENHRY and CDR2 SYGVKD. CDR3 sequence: CAISGRRVGNTEAFF. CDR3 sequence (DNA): TGTGCCATCAGTGGGAGGAGAGTGGGGAACACTGAAGCTTTCTTT.

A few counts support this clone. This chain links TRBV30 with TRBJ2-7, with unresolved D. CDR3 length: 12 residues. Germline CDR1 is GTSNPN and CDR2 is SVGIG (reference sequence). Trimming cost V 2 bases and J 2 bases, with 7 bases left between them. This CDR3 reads CAWSYGPYEQYF. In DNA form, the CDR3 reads TGTGCCTGGAGTTATGGACCCTACGAGCAGTACTTC.

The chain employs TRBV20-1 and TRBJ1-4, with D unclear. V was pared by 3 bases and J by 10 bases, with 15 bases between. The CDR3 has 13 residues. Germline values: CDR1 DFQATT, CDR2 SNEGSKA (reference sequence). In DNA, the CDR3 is TGCAGTGCTAGTCCTCCCCAGTTGGTAAAACTGTTTTTT. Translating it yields CSASPPQLVKLFF.

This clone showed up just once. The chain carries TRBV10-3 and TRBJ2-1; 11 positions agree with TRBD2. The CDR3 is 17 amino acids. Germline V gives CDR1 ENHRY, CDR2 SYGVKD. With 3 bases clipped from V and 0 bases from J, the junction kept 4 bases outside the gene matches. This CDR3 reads CAISDGSGRASYNEQFF. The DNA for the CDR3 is TGTGCCATCAGTGACGGTAGCGGGAGGGCCTCCTACAATGAGCAGTTCTTC.

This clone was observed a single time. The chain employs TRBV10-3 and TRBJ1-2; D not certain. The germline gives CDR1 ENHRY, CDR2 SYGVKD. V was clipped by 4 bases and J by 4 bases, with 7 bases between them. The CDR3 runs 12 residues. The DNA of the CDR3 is TGTGCCATCAGTGTACAGCTCTATGGCTACACCTTC. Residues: CAISVQLYGYTF.

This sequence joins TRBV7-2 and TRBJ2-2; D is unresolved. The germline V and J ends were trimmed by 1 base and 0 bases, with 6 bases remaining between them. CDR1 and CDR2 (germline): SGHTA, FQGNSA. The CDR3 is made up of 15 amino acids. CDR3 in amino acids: CASSLGLANTGELFF. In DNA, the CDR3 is TGTGCCAGCAGCTTAGGGCTAGCGAACACCGGGGAGCTGTTTTTT.

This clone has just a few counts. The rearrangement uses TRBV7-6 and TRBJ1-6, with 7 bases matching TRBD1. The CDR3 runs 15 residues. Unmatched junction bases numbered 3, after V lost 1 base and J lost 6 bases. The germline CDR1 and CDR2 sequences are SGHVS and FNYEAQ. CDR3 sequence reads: CASSLEGDSNSPLHF. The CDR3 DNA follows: TGTGCCAGCAGCTTAGAGGGGGACAGTAATTCACCCCTCCACTTT.

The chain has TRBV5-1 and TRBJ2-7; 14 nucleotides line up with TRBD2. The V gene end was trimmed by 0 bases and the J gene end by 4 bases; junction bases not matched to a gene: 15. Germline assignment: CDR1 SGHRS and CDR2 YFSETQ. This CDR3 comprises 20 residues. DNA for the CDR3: TGCGCCAGCAGCTTGGGTGGGGTGGGACTAGCGGGAGTATTCGTGTACGAGCAGTACTTC. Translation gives CASSLGGVGLAGVFVYEQYF.

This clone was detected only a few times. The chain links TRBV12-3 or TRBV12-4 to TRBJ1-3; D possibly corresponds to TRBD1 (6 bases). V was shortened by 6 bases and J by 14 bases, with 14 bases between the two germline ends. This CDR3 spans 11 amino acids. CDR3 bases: TGTGCCAGCAGAAGACAGGAGGCCCTATATTTT. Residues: CASRRQEALYF.

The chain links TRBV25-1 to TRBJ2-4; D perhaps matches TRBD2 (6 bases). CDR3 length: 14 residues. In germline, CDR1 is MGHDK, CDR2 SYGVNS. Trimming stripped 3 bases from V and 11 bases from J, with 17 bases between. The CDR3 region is CASSEHGVGTVQYF. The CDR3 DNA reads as TGTGCCAGCAGTGAGCACGGGGTCGGGACTGTTCAGTACTTC.

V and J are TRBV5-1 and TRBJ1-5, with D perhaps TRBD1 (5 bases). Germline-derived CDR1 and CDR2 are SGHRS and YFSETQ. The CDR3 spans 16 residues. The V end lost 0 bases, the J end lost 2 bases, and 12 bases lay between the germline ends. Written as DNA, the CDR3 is TGCGCCAGCAGCTTGGCGGGGGTAGGAGGCAATCAGCCCCAGCATTTT. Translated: CASSLAGVGGNQPQHF.

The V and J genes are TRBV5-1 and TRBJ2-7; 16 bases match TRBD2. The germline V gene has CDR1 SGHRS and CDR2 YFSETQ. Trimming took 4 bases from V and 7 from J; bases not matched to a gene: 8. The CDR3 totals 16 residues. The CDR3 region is CASSMGLAGGPREQYF. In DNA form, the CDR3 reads TGCGCCAGCAGCATGGGACTAGCGGGAGGGCCGCGAGAGCAGTACTTC.

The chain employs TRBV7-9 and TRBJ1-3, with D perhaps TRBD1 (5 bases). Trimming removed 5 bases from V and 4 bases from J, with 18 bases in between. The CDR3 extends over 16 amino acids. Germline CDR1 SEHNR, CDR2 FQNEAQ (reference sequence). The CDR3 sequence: CASSPKLGREGNTIYF. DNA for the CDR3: TGTGCCAGCAGCCCTAAGCTGGGCAGGGAAGGAAACACCATATATTTT.

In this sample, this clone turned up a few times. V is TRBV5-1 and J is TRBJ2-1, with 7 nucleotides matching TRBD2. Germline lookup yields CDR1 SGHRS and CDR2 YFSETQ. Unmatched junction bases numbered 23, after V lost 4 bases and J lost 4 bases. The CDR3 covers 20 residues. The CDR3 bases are TGCGCCAGCAGCATCCCGCCCACCCCCCAGGGAGCGGGATTTTACAATGAGCAGTTCTTC. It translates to CASSIPPTPQGAGFYNEQFF.

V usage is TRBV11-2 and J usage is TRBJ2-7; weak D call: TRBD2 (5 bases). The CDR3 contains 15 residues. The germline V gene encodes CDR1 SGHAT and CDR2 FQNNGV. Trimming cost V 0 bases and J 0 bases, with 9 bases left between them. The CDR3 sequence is CASSLETGSSYEQYF. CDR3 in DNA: TGTGCCAGCAGCTTAGAGACGGGGAGCTCCTACGAGCAGTACTTC.

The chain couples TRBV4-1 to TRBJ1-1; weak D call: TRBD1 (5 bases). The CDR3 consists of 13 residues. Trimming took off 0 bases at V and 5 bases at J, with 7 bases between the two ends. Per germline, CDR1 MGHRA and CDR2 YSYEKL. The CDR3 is CASSQDRGTEAFF. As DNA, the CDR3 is TGCGCCAGCAGCCAAGATCGGGGGACTGAAGCTTTCTTT.

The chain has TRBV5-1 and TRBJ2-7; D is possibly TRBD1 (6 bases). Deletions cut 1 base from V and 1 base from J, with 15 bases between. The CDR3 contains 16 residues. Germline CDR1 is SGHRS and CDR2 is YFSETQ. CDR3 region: CASSLLGQGSSYEQYF. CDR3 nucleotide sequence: TGCGCCAGCAGCTTGTTGGGGCAGGGGAGTTCCTACGAGCAGTACTTC. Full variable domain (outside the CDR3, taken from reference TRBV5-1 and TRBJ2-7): KAGVTQTPRYLIKTRGQQVTLSCSPISGHRSVSWYQQTPGQGLQFLFEYFSETQRNKGNFPGRFSGRQFSNSRSEMNVSTLELGDSALYLCASSLLGQGSSYEQYFGPGTRLTVT.